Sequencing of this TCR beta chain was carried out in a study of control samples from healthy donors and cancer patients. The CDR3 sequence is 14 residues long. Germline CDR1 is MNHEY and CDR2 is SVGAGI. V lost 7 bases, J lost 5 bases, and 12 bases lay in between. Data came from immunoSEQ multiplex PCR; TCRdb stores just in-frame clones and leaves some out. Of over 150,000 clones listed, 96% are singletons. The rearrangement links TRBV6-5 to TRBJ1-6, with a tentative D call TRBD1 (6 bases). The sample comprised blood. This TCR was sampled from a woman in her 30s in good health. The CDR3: CASIGTPNNSPLHF. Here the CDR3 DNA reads TGTGCCAGCATTGGGACACCTAATAATTCACCCCTCCACTTT.